Shown below are 12 T cell receptor beta chains from a single sample sequenced in a study of OX40 agonist ivuxolimab in advanced cancers. The repertoire was sequenced with immunoSEQ multiplex PCR; TCRdb's copy has only in-frame clones and lacks some. The profile covers approximately 81,000 clones, with 85% to 95% appearing a single time and around an eighth taken by the ten largest. This specimen was CD4+ or CD8+ T cells sorted from blood, taken in a trial of the OX40 agonist ivuxolimab. All receptors come from an adult with an advanced solid tumor such as melanoma, head and neck, liver or kidney cancer.

The chain couples TRBV14 to TRBJ1-1; D possibly corresponds to TRBD1 (6 bases). V dropped 1 base and J dropped 4 bases, with 10 bases sitting between them. The germline V gene has CDR1 SGHDN and CDR2 FVKESK. The CDR3 has 14 residues. CDR3 amino acids: CASSQGTGATEAFF. Written as DNA, the CDR3 is TGTGCCAGCAGCCAAGGGACGGGGGCCACTGAAGCTTTCTTT. The full variable domain, rest sourced from reference TRBV14 and TRBJ1-1, is EAGVTQFPSHSVIEKGQTVTLRCDPISGHDNLYWYRRVMGKEIKFLLHFVKESKQDESGMPNNRFLAERTGGTYSTLKVQPAELEDSGVYFCASSQGTGATEAFFGQGTRLTVV.

The V call is TRBV4-3, the J call TRBJ1-1, with a possible D match to TRBD1 (6 bases). The CDR3 spans 20 residues. Per the germline V gene, CDR1 is LGHNA and CDR2 is YSLEER. V lost 0 bases and J 0 bases, leaving 23 bases between the germline ends. CDR3 loop: CASSQDRELGQINMNTEAFF. CDR3 coding DNA: TGCGCCAGCAGCCAAGATCGGGAGCTAGGACAGATTAACATGAACACTGAAGCTTTCTTT.

The rearrangement uses TRBV27 and TRBJ2-7; D gene ambiguous. Germline CDR1 is MNHEY and CDR2 is SMNVEV (reference sequence). This CDR3 has 12 residues. Trimming removed 4 bases at V and 5 bases at J, with 9 bases between. CDR3 sequence (DNA): TGTGCCAGCAGTTGGTCCGGAAACGAGCAGTACTTC. Its protein product is CASSWSGNEQYF.

This chain joins TRBV5-8 and TRBJ2-3; D is possibly TRBD2 (6 bases). The germline V gene encodes CDR1 SGHTS and CDR2 YDEGEE. There are 16 residues in the CDR3. The ends were cut back, 4 bases at V and 4 bases at J, with 19 bases in the middle. The CDR3 sequence is CASSLGDQRVSDTQYF. CDR3 coding DNA: TGTGCCAGCAGCCTGGGGGATCAGCGGGTTTCAGATACGCAGTATTTT.

The chain carries TRBV9 and TRBJ2-2; 10 bases match TRBD2. The V and J ends lost 2 bases and 6 bases, in that order; junction bases with no gene match: 10. The CDR3 has 17 residues. The germline CDR1 and CDR2 sequences are SGDLS and YYNGEE. The CDR3 spells CASSVPRGTSESGELFF. The CDR3 DNA sequence: TGTGCCAGCAGCGTCCCCCGGGGGACTAGCGAGTCCGGGGAGCTGTTTTTT.

This chain links TRBV6-6 with TRBJ1-1; 8 bases line up with TRBD1. J gave up 4 bases and V 5 bases, and 6 bases lay outside the gene matches. CDR3 length: 14 amino acids. Looked up from germline, CDR1 is MNHNY and CDR2 is SVGAGI (reference sequence). The DNA for the CDR3 is TGTGCCAGCAGTCCCTCAGGGGGCGGCACTGAAGCTTTCTTT. Protein: CASSPSGGGTEAFF.

The chain combines TRBV30 with TRBJ2-5, with D hard to call. V was pared by 0 bases and J by 5 bases, with 10 bases between. The germline gives CDR1 GTSNPN, CDR2 SVGIG (reference sequence). The CDR3 runs 13 residues. This chain's CDR3 is CAWSVSSYETQYF. The CDR3 nucleotides read TGTGCCTGGAGTGTTAGTAGCTATGAGACCCAGTACTTC.

The rearrangement links TRBV4-1 to TRBJ1-4; D may be TRBD1 (5 bases). Trimming cost V 0 bases and J 14 bases, with 19 bases left between them. This CDR3 is built from 15 residues. Germline CDR1 MGHRA, CDR2 YSYEKL. CDR3 sequence (DNA): TGCGCCAGCAGCCAAGATCCCTCGATCCGGGGGGGGCTGTTTTTT. Amino acids: CASSQDPSIRGGLFF.

This chain links TRBV7-2 with TRBJ2-1; D may be TRBD2 (6 bases). CDR1 and CDR2 from the germline V gene are SGHTA and FQGNSA. The CDR3 sequence is 12 residues long. V shed 5 bases and J shed 9 bases, with 11 bases lying between them. The CDR3 coding sequence is TGTGCCAGCAGCACCCCAGCGGGTGAGCAGTTCTTC. This gives the protein CASSTPAGEQFF. Complete variable domain (other parts from reference TRBV7-2 and TRBJ2-1): GAGVSQSPSNKVTEKGKDVELRCDPISGHTALYWYRQSLGQGLEFLIYFQGNSAPDKSGLPSDRFSAERTGGSVSTLTIQRTQQEDSAVYLCASSTPAGEQFFGPGTRLTVL.

This chain joins TRBV11-2 and TRBJ1-4; TRBD1 is a possible D gene (5 bases). V was cut by 6 bases and J by 3 bases, with 11 bases left in between. The CDR3 has 14 amino acids. Germline CDR1 SGHAT, CDR2 FQNNGV. CDR3 in DNA: TGTGCCAGCAGGCAGACGGGGGCTAATGAAAAACTGTTTTTT. Protein: CASRQTGANEKLFF.

The rearrangement uses TRBV14 and TRBJ2-1; a weak D match, TRBD2 (6 bases). Trimming shortened V by 4 bases and J by 9 bases, and 13 bases separated the two germline ends. The CDR3 contains 13 residues. Germline CDR1 and CDR2: SGHDN and FVKESK. CDR3 amino acids: CASSPYQGGEQFF. The CDR3 DNA reads as TGTGCCAGCAGCCCATACCAGGGAGGTGAGCAGTTCTTC.

Points on this clone: A junction boundary mismatches the germline segment, possibly from a read error. The CDR3 sequence is CASSPGSNSEAFF. For the CDR3, the DNA is TGTGCCAGCAGCCCCGGGAGCAACAGTGAAGCTTTCTTT. V gene TRBV9 combines with J gene TRBJ1-1, with D hard to call. Per germline, CDR1 SGDLS and CDR2 YYNGEE. The CDR3 is 13 residues long.